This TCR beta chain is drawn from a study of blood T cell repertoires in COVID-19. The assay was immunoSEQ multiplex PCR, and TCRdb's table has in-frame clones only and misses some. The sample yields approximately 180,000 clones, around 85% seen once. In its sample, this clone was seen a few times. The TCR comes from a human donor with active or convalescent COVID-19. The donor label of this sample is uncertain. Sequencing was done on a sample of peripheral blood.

The CDR3, as DNA: TGTGCCAGCAGCTTCAGCGGGCAGAGCAATCAGCCCCAGCATTTT. This encodes CASSFSGQSNQPQHF. The genes are TRBV5-6 and TRBJ1-5; D gene unclear. The CDR3 is 15 amino acids. The V end lost 2 bases, the J end lost 1 base, and 10 bases lay between the germline ends. Germline assignment: CDR1 SGHDT and CDR2 YYEEEE.